The 14 T cell receptor beta chains presented below share a single source sample, sequenced in a study of blood T cell repertoires in COVID-19. Only in-frame clones appear in the TCRdb table, and some are missing; sequencing was by immunoSEQ multiplex PCR. The sample holds about 110,000 clones; around nine tenths are singletons and the top ten take about 4.5%. Sequencing input: peripheral blood. These TCRs come from a man aged 35 to 55 with acute or convalescent COVID-19.

The table lists this clone with a count of one. The CDR3 DNA reads as TGTGCCAGTGACGGAGGCACCGGGGAGCTGTTTTTT. Translated: CASDGGTGELFF. V is TRBV7-9 and J is TRBJ2-2, with a tentative D call TRBD2 (5 bases). This CDR3 comprises 12 residues. The ends were cut back, 9 bases at V and 4 bases at J, with 9 bases in the middle. From germline, CDR1 is SEHNR and CDR2 FQNEAQ (reference sequence). Full variable domain (rest looked up from reference TRBV7-9 and TRBJ2-2): DTGVSQNPRHKITKRGQNVTFRCDPISEHNRLYWYRQTLGQGPEFLTYFQNEAQLEKSRLLSDRFSAERPKGSFSTLEIQRTEQGDSAMYLCASDGGTGELFFGEGSRLTVL.

The chain carries TRBV9 and TRBJ1-1; 7 bases are a match to TRBD1. This CDR3 spans 13 amino acids. CDR1 SGDLS and CDR2 YYNGEE come from the germline V gene. Losses at the gene ends were 3 bases for V and 6 bases for J; bases not matched to a gene: 5. The CDR3 region is CASSATGESEAFF. In nucleotides, the CDR3 is TGTGCCAGCAGCGCTACAGGGGAGTCTGAAGCTTTCTTT.

This chain links TRBV6-6 with TRBJ2-7; possibly TRBD2 for D (5 bases). The V end was cut by 4 bases, the J end by 3 bases, with 13 bases between. CDR3 length: 14 amino acids. Looked up from germline, CDR1 is MNHNY and CDR2 is SVGAGI (reference sequence). CDR3 in amino acids: CASSSVERYYEQYF. The CDR3 DNA reads TGTGCCAGCAGTTCTGTGGAGCGGTACTACGAGCAGTACTTC.

DNA for the CDR3: TGTGCCAGCAGTCCCCGACAGGGTGAGCAGTTCTTC. This encodes CASSPRQGEQFF. The V gene is TRBV6-2 or TRBV6-3, the J gene TRBJ2-1; 7 bases fit TRBD1. V trimming: 5 bases; J trimming: 9 bases; junction bases outside the gene matches: 4. Germline V gene data show CDR1 as MNHEY and CDR2 as SVGEGT. The CDR3 is made up of 12 amino acids.

The chain uses TRBV15 and TRBJ2-6; tentative D call: TRBD1 (6 bases). The CDR3 consists of 15 residues. In germline, CDR1 is LNHNV, CDR2 YYDKDF (reference sequence). V was cut by 8 bases and J by 4 bases, with 15 bases left in between. Written as DNA, the CDR3 is TGTGCCACCGGTCCCCAGGGGACCGGGGCCAACGTCCTGACTTTC. Amino acid sequence: CATGPQGTGANVLTF.

The CDR3 sequence is CASSLSGAHRSSYNSPLHF. For the CDR3, the DNA is TGTGCCAGCAGTTTATCAGGGGCCCACAGGAGCTCCTATAATTCACCCCTCCACTTT. V usage is TRBV27 and J usage is TRBJ1-6; weak D call: TRBD1 (5 bases). The CDR3 length is 19 residues. Germline V gene sequence: CDR1 MNHEY, CDR2 SMNVEV (reference sequence). V was shortened by 0 bases and J by 0 bases, with 15 bases between the two germline ends.

This clone was picked up one time. This chain joins TRBV3-1 (or the pseudogene TRBV3-2) and TRBJ2-1, with 13 bases aligning to TRBD2. This CDR3 is built from 18 residues. CDR1 and CDR2 (germline): LGHDT, YNNKEL (reference sequence). V dropped 1 base and J dropped 4; count of bases not matched to a gene: 7. Here the CDR3 DNA reads TGTGCCAGCAGCCAAGCCCTTCGACTAGCGGGAGGTTACAATGAGCAGTTCTTC. This codes for CASSQALRLAGGYNEQFF.

The chain uses TRBV9 and TRBJ2-7; 9 bases are a match to TRBD2. V shed 4 bases and J 3 bases; nucleotides not matched to a gene: 8. Germline assignment: CDR1 SGDLS and CDR2 YYNGEE. This CDR3 is built from 15 residues. CDR3 nucleotide sequence: TGTGCCAGCAGCCCCAGACTAGCGGACGTCTACGAGCAGTACTTC. Translating gives CASSPRLADVYEQYF.

In DNA form, the CDR3 reads TGTGCCAGCAGCTTGGACGTCACTCCCTACAATGAGCAGTTCTTC. Translating it yields CASSLDVTPYNEQFF. The chain uses TRBV5-4 and TRBJ2-1; D is uncertain. Germline V gene sequence: CDR1 SGHNT, CDR2 YYREEE (reference sequence). Trimming removed 0 bases at V and 2 bases at J, with 9 bases between. CDR3 length: 15 residues.

The CDR3: CASRLSHPGQVASSYNSPLHF. The CDR3 nucleotides read TGTGCAAGTCGCTTGTCCCATCCGGGACAGGTTGCGAGCTCCTATAATTCACCCCTCCACTTT. The rearrangement uses TRBV12-2 and TRBJ1-6; the table gives TRBD1 as D, unverified against the DNA. TRBV12-2 is a recognized pseudogene. This CDR3 comprises 21 residues.

J is TRBJ1-1 and V is TRBV5-5, with 11 bases identical to TRBD1. V lost 0 bases, J lost 12 bases, and 4 bases stayed unmatched. Germline values: CDR1 SGHKS, CDR2 YYEKEE (reference sequence). This CDR3 has 13 amino acids. CDR3 DNA sequence: TGTGCCAGCAGCTTGGGGACAGGGGGCACGACTTTCTTT. It encodes CASSLGTGGTTFF.

J is TRBJ2-3 and V is TRBV5-1, with a possible D match to TRBD1 (5 bases). There are 17 residues in the CDR3. V shed 1 base and J shed 4 bases, with 19 bases lying between them. Germline CDR1 is SGHRS and CDR2 is YFSETQ. The CDR3 DNA reads TGCGCCAGCAGCTTGTATAAGGCGGTCAAGGGGCCAGATACGCAGTATTTT. Its translation: CASSLYKAVKGPDTQYF.

V and J are TRBV12-3 or TRBV12-4 and TRBJ2-2; D unresolved. The CDR3 consists of 13 residues. Deletions cut 6 bases from V and 0 bases from J, with 5 bases between. The CDR3 spells CASRTANTGELFF. As DNA, the CDR3 is TGTGCCAGCAGGACTGCGAACACCGGGGAGCTGTTTTTT.

The chain is built from TRBV4-1 and TRBJ1-4, with D possibly TRBD1 on 5 matching bases. Germline CDR1 is MGHRA and CDR2 is YSYEKL. This CDR3 is built from 16 residues. V was clipped by 5 bases and J by 4 bases, with 17 bases between them. In DNA, the CDR3 is TGCGCCAGCAGCGACTGGGGGGAGGGAATTAATGAAAAACTGTTTTTT. As protein: CASSDWGEGINEKLFF.